A selection of T cell receptor beta chains follows, all from one sample in a study of CD8 T cells in Susac syndrome. TCRdb itself ran the immunoSEQ multiplex PCR reads through MiXCR, one entry per CDR3 protein. This table holds about 80,000 distinct CDR3 sequences, around 94% found once. Sample: CD8+ T cells from PBMCs. Receptors originate from a human donor in good health. The CDR3 runs from the conserved cysteine through the conserved F or W. Each record gives: J gene, clone size, V gene, D gene, CDR3 protein, CDR3 DNA. D genes are given only for firm matches. Clone sizes are given selectively: once, few, many, or a class where the clone is expanded.

>TRBJ1-5|NA|TRBV3-1|NA
CASSQDEGNQPQHF
TGTGCCAGCAGCCAAGATGAGGGCAATCAGCCCCAGCATTTT
>TRBJ2-5|NA|TRBV7-9|TRBD2
CASSLSASGGAVETQYF
TGTGCCAGCAGCTTAAGTGCGAGCGGGGGGGCTGTTGAGACCCAGTACTTC
>TRBJ1-1|NA|TRBV5-1|NA
CASSTDNRNTEAFF
TGCGCCAGCAGCACGGACAATCGGAACACTGAAGCTTTCTTT
>TRBJ2-7|NA|TRBV12-3/TRBV12-4|TRBD1
CASSPTGTGLYEQYF
TGTGCCAGCAGTCCAACCGGGACAGGATTGTACGAGCAGTACTTC
>TRBJ2-1|NA|TRBV28|TRBD2
CASSLLSGAYNEQFF
TGTGCCAGCAGCCTACTTAGCGGGGCCTACAATGAGCAGTTCTTC
>TRBJ2-2|NA|TRBV28|NA
CASSYFGGSSGELFF
TGTGCCAGCAGTTACTTCGGAGGGTCTTCCGGGGAGCTGTTTTTT
>TRBJ2-2|NA|TRBV7-9|TRBD2
CASSSRAGDTGELFF
TGTGCCAGCAGCTCCCGAGCGGGAGACACCGGGGAGCTGTTTTTT
>TRBJ2-2|NA|TRBV29-1|NA
CSVEVFPGAHSGELFF
TGCAGCGTTGAGGTTTTCCCTGGGGCCCACTCCGGGGAGCTGTTTTTT
>TRBJ2-1|NA|TRBV27|TRBD2
CASSPSGGGSSYNEQFF
TGTGCCAGCAGTCCTAGCGGGGGGGGGAGCTCCTACAATGAGCAGTTCTTC
>TRBJ2-5|NA|TRBV12-3/TRBV12-4|TRBD1
CASSLGTEVAQYF
TGTGCCAGCAGTTTGGGGACAGAAGTTGCCCAGTACTTC
>TRBJ1-1|NA|TRBV5-6|NA
CASSLEFGGTEAFF
TGTGCCAGCAGCTTAGAGTTCGGGGGCACTGAAGCTTTCTTT
>TRBJ1-5|NA|TRBV4-2|NA
CASSQERGVGQPQHF
TGTGCCAGCAGCCAAGAGCGGGGTGTGGGCCAGCCCCAGCATTTT
>TRBJ2-1|NA|TRBV5-1|TRBD2
CASTLSGNEQFF
TGCGCCAGCACCCTTAGCGGGAATGAGCAGTTCTTC
>TRBJ2-1|NA|TRBV12-3/TRBV12-4|NA
CASSRTSSYNEQFF
TGTGCCAGCAGTCGAACTAGCTCCTACAATGAGCAGTTCTTC
>TRBJ1-2|once|TRBV29-1|NA
CSVVVVDYGYTF
TGCAGCGTTGTAGTAGTGGACTATGGCTACACCTTC
>TRBJ2-1|NA|TRBV18|NA
CASSLFGYQGYEQFF
TGTGCCAGCTCACTGTTCGGCTACCAAGGCTATGAGCAGTTCTTC
>TRBJ2-3|NA|TRBV7-9|TRBD2
CASSFIDFSGRTDTQYF
TGTGCCAGCAGCTTTATCGACTTTAGCGGGCGCACAGATACGCAGTATTTT
>TRBJ2-7|NA|TRBV20-1|TRBD2
CSARDSGLAVYEQYF
TGCAGTGCTAGAGATAGTGGACTAGCGGTGTACGAGCAGTACTTC
>TRBJ1-5|once|TRBV28|TRBD1
CASRDWTGHQPQHF
TGTGCCAGCCGAGATTGGACAGGGCATCAGCCCCAGCATTTT
>TRBJ1-5|NA|TRBV19|NA
CASSRSRDSNQPQHF
TGTGCCAGTAGTAGGAGTAGGGACAGCAATCAGCCCCAGCATTTT
>TRBJ1-2|NA|TRBV30|NA
CAWSPRTNYGYTF
TGTGCCTGGAGTCCCAGGACTAACTATGGCTACACCTTC
>TRBJ2-7|NA|TRBV4-1|NA
CASSQFDGSYEQYF
TGCGCCAGCAGCCAGTTTGACGGTTCCTACGAGCAGTACTTC
>TRBJ2-5|NA|TRBV7-9|TRBD2
CASSLSRTSGETQYF
TGTGCCAGCAGCTTATCCCGGACTAGCGGGGAGACCCAGTACTTC
>TRBJ1-2|once|TRBV20-1|NA
CSASWGTYGYTF
TGCAGTGCTAGTTGGGGGACCTATGGCTACACCTTC
>TRBJ2-1|NA|TRBV24-1|NA
CATSDRSYNEQFF
TGTGCCACCAGTGACAGGTCCTACAATGAGCAGTTCTTC
>TRBJ2-1|NA|TRBV13|NA
CASSLIYDAGPGNEQFF
TGTGCCAGCAGCTTAATTTACGACGCCGGACCAGGCAATGAGCAGTTCTTC
>TRBJ1-2|NA|TRBV6-5|NA
CASSTPGRGYGYTF
TGTGCCAGCAGTACCCCAGGGAGAGGCTATGGCTACACCTTC
>TRBJ2-5|NA|TRBV4-1|NA
CASSQVIVETQYF
TGCGCCAGCAGCCAAGTAATCGTGGAGACCCAGTACTTC
>TRBJ2-7|NA|TRBV9|NA
CASSARGDLGEQYF
TGTGCCAGCAGCGCCAGGGGCGACCTAGGAGAGCAGTACTTC
>TRBJ2-3|NA|TRBV4-3|NA
CASSQGTPGRFTDTQYF
TGCGCCAGCAGCCAAGGTACCCCGGGGAGATTCACAGATACGCAGTATTTT
>TRBJ2-7|NA|TRBV9|NA
CASSAATGSEQYF
TGTGCCAGCAGCGCCGCCACAGGGTCCGAGCAGTACTTC
>TRBJ2-1|NA|TRBV4-1|NA
CASSQVIPPPGLIRNEQFF
TGCGCCAGCAGCCAAGTAATCCCCCCCCCAGGACTAATCCGCAATGAGCAGTTCTTC
>TRBJ2-5|NA|TRBV20-1|TRBD2
CSATGTREKETQYF
TGCAGTGCTACCGGGACTAGAGAAAAAGAGACCCAGTACTTC
>TRBJ2-1|NA|TRBV7-8|NA
CASSLRGIRLNEQFF
TGTGCCAGCAGCTTAAGGGGTATTCGGCTCAATGAGCAGTTCTTC
>TRBJ2-5|NA|TRBV9|NA
CASSAEGIKETQYF
TGTGCCAGCAGCGCCGAGGGGATTAAAGAGACCCAGTACTTC
>TRBJ2-1|few|TRBV4-1|NA
CASSQRDRSSYNEQFF
TGCGCCAGCAGCCAACGCGACAGGAGCTCCTACAATGAGCAGTTCTTC
>TRBJ1-1|NA|TRBV7-8|TRBD1
CASSLQGAWTEAFF
TGTGCCAGCAGCTTACAGGGGGCTTGGACTGAAGCTTTCTTT
>TRBJ2-2|NA|TRBV4-3|NA
CASSQDLQGGELFF
TGCGCCAGCAGCCAAGACCTTCAGGGCGGGGAGCTGTTTTTT
>TRBJ2-3|NA|TRBV7-8|NA
CASSLSSGPEPTDTQYF
TGTGCCAGCAGCTTATCGAGTGGGCCGGAACCCACAGATACGCAGTATTTT
>TRBJ2-5|NA|TRBV7-9|NA
CASSFFEVAETQYF
TGTGCCAGCAGCTTCTTCGAGGTTGCGGAGACCCAGTACTTC
>TRBJ2-7|NA|TRBV4-3|NA
CASSPYLGGYEQYF
TGCGCCAGCAGCCCGTACTTAGGGGGCTACGAGCAGTACTTC
>TRBJ2-2|NA|TRBV7-6|TRBD1
CASSPQGAGGELFF
TGTGCCAGCAGCCCACAGGGGGCGGGCGGGGAGCTGTTTTTT
>TRBJ1-1|NA|TRBV5-6|NA
CASSWAAEPLESFF
TGTGCCAGCAGCTGGGCGGCCGAGCCCCTGGAGTCTTTCTTT
>TRBJ2-3|NA|TRBV29-1|TRBD2
CSVIRAGVFSVADTQYF
TGCAGCGTTATACGAGCGGGAGTATTCTCGGTGGCAGATACGCAGTATTTT
>TRBJ2-1|NA|TRBV25-1|NA
CASSELRAGGKDNEQFF
TGTGCCAGCAGTGAATTGAGGGCTGGGGGCAAGGACAATGAGCAGTTCTTC